The 18 T cell receptor beta chains below were found in one sample sequenced in a study of cytomegalovirus exposure and HLA in healthy donors. PCR involved 60 Vbeta and 13 Jbeta primers. Data came from immunoSEQ multiplex PCR; TCRdb stores just in-frame clones and leaves some out. The sample lists about 260,000 clones; roughly two thirds were seen once. Sequencing used PBMCs. Receptors were obtained from a female donor in good health and CMV-seronegative.

The CDR3 DNA follows: TGTGCCAGCAGCTTAGAAGTGGGAGGTAGCACAGATACGCAGTATTTT. Translating gives CASSLEVGGSTDTQYF. The chain has TRBV13 and TRBJ2-3; D is possibly TRBD2 (6 bases). Looked up from germline, CDR1 is PRHDT and CDR2 is FYEKMQ (reference sequence). Trimming stripped 1 base from V and 0 bases from J, with 11 bases between. This CDR3 contains 16 residues.

The V call is TRBV19, the J call TRBJ2-1; 9 bases match TRBD1. The CDR3 contains 18 residues. CDR1 and CDR2 from the germline V gene are LNHDA and SQIVND (reference sequence). The V segment lost 6 bases and the J segment 0 bases; nucleotides outside the gene matches: 12. CDR3 coding DNA: TGTGCCAGTAGCCCGGGACAGGGATATGGGAGCTCCTACAATGAGCAGTTCTTC. It yields the protein CASSPGQGYGSSYNEQFF.

The chain is built from TRBV27 and TRBJ1-2; 7 bases fit TRBD1. CDR1 and CDR2 from the germline V gene are MNHEY and SMNVEV (reference sequence). The CDR3 runs to 14 residues. The ends lost 6 bases at V and 10 bases at J; junction bases unmatched: 14. The CDR3 here is CASRSAGTARVYTF. CDR3 DNA sequence: TGTGCCAGCAGGTCAGCCGGGACAGCGAGGGTCTACACCTTC.

The chain joins TRBV10-3 to TRBJ2-7; TRBD2 matches 10 bases. Looked up from germline, CDR1 is ENHRY and CDR2 is SYGVKD. The CDR3 contains 18 residues. The V gene end was trimmed by 0 bases and the J gene end by 6 bases; junction bases not matched to a gene: 14. CDR3 loop: CAISESTLSSGRGVEQYF. CDR3 bases: TGTGCCATCAGTGAGTCGACCCTTTCTAGCGGGAGAGGGGTCGAGCAGTACTTC.

The chain employs TRBV27 and TRBJ2-1; 14 bases are shared with TRBD2. The J segment lost 7 bases and the V segment lost 4 bases, leaving 6 bases of the junction unmatched. Germline V gives CDR1 MNHEY, CDR2 SMNVEV (reference sequence). This CDR3 comprises 16 residues. This CDR3 is CASSSLGLAGGNEQFF. Written as DNA, the CDR3 is TGTGCCAGCAGTTCCCTCGGACTAGCGGGAGGAAATGAGCAGTTCTTC.

Worth noting for this clone: This sample includes further DNA sequences coding for the same CDR3. This sequence joins TRBV7-2 and TRBJ2-5; 9 bases are shared with TRBD2. The V segment lost 2 bases and the J segment 4 bases; nucleotides outside the gene matches: 8. Germline CDR1 SGHTA, CDR2 FQGNSA. This CDR3 region has 16 residues. The CDR3 sequence is CASSLRAGGVAETQYF. CDR3 nucleotide sequence: TGTGCCAGCAGCTTACGAGCGGGAGGAGTGGCAGAGACCCAGTACTTC.

V is TRBV19 and J is TRBJ2-3; TRBD1 is a possible D gene (5 bases). Germline lookup yields CDR1 LNHDA and CDR2 SQIVND (reference sequence). The CDR3 consists of 14 residues. V lost 7 bases and J lost 1, with 12 bases in between. DNA of the CDR3: TGTGCCAGTACCTCAGGGCAGGGCACAGATACGCAGTATTTT. This gives the protein CASTSGQGTDTQYF. The whole variable domain, remainder taken from reference TRBV19 and TRBJ2-3, is DGGITQSPKYLFRKEGQNVTLSCEQNLNHDAMYWYRQDPGQGLRLIYYSQIVNDFQKGDIAEGYSVSREKKESFPLTVTSAQKNPTAFYLCASTSGQGTDTQYFGPGTRLTVL.

This clone was seen a single time. The V call is TRBV4-1, the J call TRBJ1-4, with 7 bases that match TRBD1. The CDR3 has 14 amino acids. Germline trimming cut 4 bases from V and 10 bases from J; bases unmatched to any gene: 9. Germline-derived CDR1 and CDR2 are MGHRA and YSYEKL. CDR3 protein: CASSLLAGGGKLFF. For the CDR3, the DNA is TGCGCCAGCAGCCTCCTGGCAGGGGGAGGAAAACTGTTTTTT.

This chain links TRBV6-4 with TRBJ2-6; the match to TRBD1 covers 9 bases. Germline-derived CDR1 and CDR2 are MRHNA and SNTAGT. CDR3 length: 21 residues. With 0 bases clipped from V and 0 bases from J, the junction kept 12 bases outside the gene matches. CDR3 loop: CASSDSRTGERFYSGANVLTF. The CDR3 bases are TGTGCCAGCAGTGACTCGAGGACAGGGGAGCGATTCTACTCTGGGGCCAACGTCCTGACTTTC.

V gene TRBV21-1 combines with J gene TRBJ1-1; TRBD1, the table's D call, was not compared with the DNA. TRBV21-1 is a pseudogene locus. This CDR3 comprises 15 residues. The CDR3 loop reads CASSLHRGANTEAFF. Here the CDR3 DNA reads TGTGCCAGCAGCCTTCACAGGGGGGCAAACACTGAAGCTTTCTTT.

The chain carries TRBV19 and TRBJ2-3; 7 bases fit TRBD1. V lost 1 base, J lost 2 bases, and 9 bases stayed unmatched. This CDR3 spans 17 amino acids. The V gene's germline CDR1 is LNHDA and CDR2 SQIVND (reference sequence). The CDR3 sequence is CASSIASTGVYTDTQYF. As DNA, the CDR3 is TGTGCCAGTAGTATAGCCTCCACAGGGGTCTACACAGATACGCAGTATTTT.

The chain employs TRBV19 and TRBJ2-1, with TRBD2 as a possible D gene (6 bases). V lost 4 bases, J lost 0 bases, and 10 bases lay in between. The CDR3 extends over 15 amino acids. CDR1 and CDR2 from the germline V gene are LNHDA and SQIVND (reference sequence). The CDR3 spells CASSTERVSYNEQFF. The DNA of the CDR3 is TGTGCCAGTAGTACAGAGCGGGTCTCCTACAATGAGCAGTTCTTC.

V is TRBV9 and J is TRBJ2-3; D is possibly TRBD1 (5 bases). Trimming stripped 7 bases from V and 1 base from J, with 19 bases between. The germline gives CDR1 SGDLS, CDR2 YYNGEE. The CDR3 is 16 residues long. The CDR3 DNA follows: TGTGCCAGCGGCAGGGCAGGGCACTTGGGCACAGATACGCAGTATTTT. Its translation: CASGRAGHLGTDTQYF.

This chain joins TRBV9 and TRBJ1-2; a weak D match, TRBD1 (6 bases). There are 17 residues in the CDR3. Trimming took off 4 bases at V and 4 bases at J, with 23 bases between the two ends. The germline V gene has CDR1 SGDLS and CDR2 YYNGEE. The chain's CDR3 is CASSPDLPLQGGYGYTF. The DNA for the CDR3 is TGTGCCAGCAGCCCTGACCTTCCCCTACAGGGCGGCTATGGCTACACCTTC.

This sequence joins TRBV12-2 and TRBJ2-7; the table's D call, TRBD1, has no DNA check behind it. TRBV12-2 is a listed pseudogene. The CDR3 length is 15 residues. The CDR3 sequence is CASRLALTQYYEQYF. Written as DNA, the CDR3 is TGTGCAAGTCGCTTAGCCCTCACACAATACTACGAGCAGTACTTC.

This chain connects TRBV9 to TRBJ1-2, with D possibly TRBD1 on 5 matching bases. This CDR3 is built from 12 residues. Germline V gene lookup returns CDR1 SGDLS and CDR2 YYNGEE. V was pared by 3 bases and J by 7 bases, with 10 bases between. The CDR3 loop reads CASSAGRGGYTF. The CDR3 DNA reads TGTGCCAGCAGCGCAGGGAGGGGTGGCTACACCTTC.

The rearrangement links TRBV7-2 to TRBJ1-5; D is unclear. Trimming removed 8 bases at V and 1 base at J, with 15 bases between. Germline V CDR1 and CDR2: SGHTA, FQGNSA. The CDR3 sequence is 15 residues long. CDR3 DNA: TGTGCCAGCTCCGAGGGATTTCGGAGCAATCAGCCCCAGCATTTT. It codes for CASSEGFRSNQPQHF.

This clone was observed a single time. The rearrangement links TRBV4-1 to TRBJ2-5; TRBD2 matches at 12 bases. The CDR3 has 17 amino acids. Germline loops: CDR1 MGHRA, CDR2 YSYEKL. J lost 5 bases, V lost 0 bases, and 7 bases had no gene match. In DNA form, the CDR3 reads TGCGCCAGCAGCCAAGACGGGAGACTAGCGGGAGTGGAGACCCAGTACTTC. This encodes CASSQDGRLAGVETQYF.